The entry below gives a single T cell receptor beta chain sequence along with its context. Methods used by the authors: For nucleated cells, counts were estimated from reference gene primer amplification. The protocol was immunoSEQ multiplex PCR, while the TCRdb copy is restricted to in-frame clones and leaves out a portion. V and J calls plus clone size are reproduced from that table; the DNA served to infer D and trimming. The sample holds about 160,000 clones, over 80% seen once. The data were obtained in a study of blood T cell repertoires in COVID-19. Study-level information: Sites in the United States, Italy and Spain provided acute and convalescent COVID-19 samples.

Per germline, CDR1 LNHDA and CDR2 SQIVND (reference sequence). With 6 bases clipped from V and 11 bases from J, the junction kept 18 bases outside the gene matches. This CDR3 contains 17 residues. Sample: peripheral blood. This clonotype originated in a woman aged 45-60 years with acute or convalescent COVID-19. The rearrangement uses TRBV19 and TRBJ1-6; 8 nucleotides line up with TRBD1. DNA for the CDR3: TGTGCCAGTAGAACCCGGACAGGGCCAAAGCCAATTCCACCCCTCCACTTT. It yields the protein CASRTRTGPKPIPPLHF.